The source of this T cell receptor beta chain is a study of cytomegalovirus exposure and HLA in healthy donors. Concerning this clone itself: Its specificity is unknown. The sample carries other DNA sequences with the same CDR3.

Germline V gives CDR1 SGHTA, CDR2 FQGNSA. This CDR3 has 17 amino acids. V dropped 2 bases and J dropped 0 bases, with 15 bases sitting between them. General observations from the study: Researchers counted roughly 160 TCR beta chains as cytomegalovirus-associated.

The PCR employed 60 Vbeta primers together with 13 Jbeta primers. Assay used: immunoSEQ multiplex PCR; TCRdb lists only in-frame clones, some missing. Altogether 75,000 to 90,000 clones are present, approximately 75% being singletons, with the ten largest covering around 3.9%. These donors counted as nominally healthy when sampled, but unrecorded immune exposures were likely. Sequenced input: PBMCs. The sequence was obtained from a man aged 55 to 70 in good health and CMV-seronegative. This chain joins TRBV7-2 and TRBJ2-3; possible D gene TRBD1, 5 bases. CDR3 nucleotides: TGTGCCAGCAGCTTACCCCTAGGGGCCAGTAGCACAGATACGCAGTATTTT. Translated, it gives CASSLPLGASSTDTQYF.